Listed here are 3 T cell receptor beta chains from one sample, sequenced in a study of tumour-infiltrating T cells in Burkitt lymphoma. Produced via immunoSEQ multiplex PCR; TCRdb's table is partial and in-frame only. This table holds tens of thousands of clones, around a third found once. The sequencing input was tumor tissue. Receptors were obtained from a human donor with Burkitt lymphoma.

This chain joins TRBV4-3 and TRBJ1-6, with 7 bases lining up with TRBD1. The CDR3 sequence is 14 residues long. Germline V lookup: CDR1 LGHNA, CDR2 YSLEER. J gave up 9 bases and V 0 bases, and 2 bases lay outside the gene matches. For the CDR3, the DNA is TGCGCCAGCAGCCAAGATGAGGGGGCTTCACCCCTCCACTTT. As protein: CASSQDEGASPLHF.

This clone was seen more than once but under ten times. The V call is TRBV30, the J call TRBJ1-4; D is possibly TRBD1 (6 bases). Trimming took off 0 bases at V and 10 bases at J, with 15 bases between the two ends. Per the germline V gene, CDR1 is GTSNPN and CDR2 is SVGIG (reference sequence). This CDR3 has 14 residues. The CDR3 loop is CAWSVGGGIGKLFF. The CDR3 DNA sequence: TGTGCCTGGAGTGTAGGGGGGGGCATAGGAAAACTGTTTTTT.

This clone was recorded a few times. Other DNA sequences from this sample encode an identical CDR3 as well. The gene calls are TRBV4-3 and TRBJ2-7; 8 nucleotides align to TRBD1. Germline CDR1 and CDR2: LGHNA and YSLEER. The CDR3 is 15 residues long. J gave up 3 bases and V 4 bases, and 8 bases lay outside the gene matches. CDR3 region: CASSPQRTGSYEQYF. DNA for the CDR3: TGCGCCAGCAGCCCGCAGCGGACAGGGAGCTACGAGCAGTACTTC.